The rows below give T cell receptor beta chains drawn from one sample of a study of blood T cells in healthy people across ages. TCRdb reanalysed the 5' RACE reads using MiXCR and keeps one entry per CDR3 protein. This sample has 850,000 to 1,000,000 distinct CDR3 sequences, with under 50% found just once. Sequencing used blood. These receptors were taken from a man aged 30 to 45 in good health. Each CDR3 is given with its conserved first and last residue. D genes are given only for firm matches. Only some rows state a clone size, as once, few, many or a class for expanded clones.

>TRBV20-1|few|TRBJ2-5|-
TGCAGTGCTAGAAGAGGTGGGGTCCGACAAGAGACCCAGTACTTC
CSARRGGVRQETQYF
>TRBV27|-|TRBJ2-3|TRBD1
TGTGCCAGCAGTTTAGGGGACAGGGTCATTTCGCCAGGTACGCAGTATTTT
CASSLGDRVISPGTQYF
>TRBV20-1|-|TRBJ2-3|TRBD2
TGCAGTGCTAGAGTCGGCGGGGGGACTTCAGATACGCAGTATTTT
CSARVGGGTSDTQYF
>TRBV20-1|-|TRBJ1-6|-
TGCAGTGCTAGAACGTGGATTCCAAATTCACCCCTCCACTTT
CSARTWIPNSPLHF
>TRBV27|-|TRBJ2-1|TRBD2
TGTGCCAGCAGTTTGTTCGGACTAGCGGGGAGCTCCTACAATGAGCAGTTCTTC
CASSLFGLAGSSYNEQFF
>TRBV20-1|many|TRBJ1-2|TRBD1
TGCAGTGCCCGGACAGGGCCAAACTATGGCTACACCTTC
CSARTGPNYGYTF
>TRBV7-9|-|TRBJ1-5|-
TGTGCCAGCAGCTTCACACAGGCTAATCAGCCCCAGCATTTT
CASSFTQANQPQHF
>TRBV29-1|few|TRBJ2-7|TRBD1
TGCAGCGCCGAACGGACAGGCGGGTCCTACGAGCAGTACTTC
CSAERTGGSYEQYF
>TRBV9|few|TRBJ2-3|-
TGTGCCAGCAGCCCTAGACCTGAAGATACGCAGTATTTT
CASSPRPEDTQYF
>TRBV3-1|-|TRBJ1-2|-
TGTGCCAGCAGCCAAGATTTGAAAGGGATTAACTATGGCTACACCTTC
CASSQDLKGINYGYTF
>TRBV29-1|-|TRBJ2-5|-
TGCAGCGTTGAGAAGCCAGGGGCAGAGACCCAGTACTTC
CSVEKPGAETQYF
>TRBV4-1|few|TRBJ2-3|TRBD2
TGCGCCAGCAGACCCGGACTAGCGGGAAGCACAGATACGCAGTATTTT
CASRPGLAGSTDTQYF
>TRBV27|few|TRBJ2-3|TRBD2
TGTGCCAGCAGTTTAATGCGACTAGCGGCAGGCGCAGATACGCAGTATTTT
CASSLMRLAAGADTQYF
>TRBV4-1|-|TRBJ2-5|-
TGCGCCAGCAGCCAAGTTCCCGGGGGGCGAGACAATGAGCAGTACTTC
CASSQVPGGRDNEQYF
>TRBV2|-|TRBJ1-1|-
TGTGTCAGCACACAGGGTGAAGGAACTGAAGCTTTCTTT
CVSTQGEGTEAFF
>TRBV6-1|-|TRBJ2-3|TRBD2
TGTGCCAGCAGTCGGACTAGCGGGGGGGCGAGCACAGATACGCAGTATTTT
CASSRTSGGASTDTQYF
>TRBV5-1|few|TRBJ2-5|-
TGCGCCAGCAGCTCCGGACAGCTCCAAGAGACCCAGTACTTC
CASSSGQLQETQYF
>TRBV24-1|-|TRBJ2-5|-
TGTGCCACCAGGAATGAGAGTGCTGCTACCCAGTACTTC
CATRNESAATQYF
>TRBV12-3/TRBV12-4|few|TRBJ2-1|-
TGTGCCAGCGGGTCGGGGGGCCGAGACAATGAGCAGTTCTTC
CASGSGGRDNEQFF
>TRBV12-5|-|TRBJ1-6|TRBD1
TGTGCTAGTGACTTGATAGGGACAGACGTCCACTTT
CASDLIGTDVHF
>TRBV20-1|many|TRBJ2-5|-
TGCAGTGCTTCCAGGGCCCAAGAGACCCAGTACTTC
CSASRAQETQYF
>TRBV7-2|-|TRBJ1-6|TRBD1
TGTGCCAGCAGCTTTACAGGGGGAAGTTCACCCCTCCACTTT
CASSFTGGSSPLHF
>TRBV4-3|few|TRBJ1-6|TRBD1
TGCGCCAGCAGCCAAGAGTCCGGACAGGGTAATTCACCCCTCCACTTT
CASSQESGQGNSPLHF
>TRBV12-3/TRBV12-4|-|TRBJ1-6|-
TGTGCCAGCAACCGGGGGGGGACTTCACCCCTCCACTTT
CASNRGGTSPLHF
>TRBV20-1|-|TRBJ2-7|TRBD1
TGCAGTGCTGCTACGGGACAGACCTTACTCGAGCAGTACTTC
CSAATGQTLLEQYF
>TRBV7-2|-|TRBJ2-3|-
TGTGCCAGCAGCACCTTGGGGCGGGGAACAGATACGCAGTATTTT
CASSTLGRGTDTQYF
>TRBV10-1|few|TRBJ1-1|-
TGCGCCAGCAGTGAGTTGGGCACACGGGAAGCTTTCTTT
CASSELGTREAFF
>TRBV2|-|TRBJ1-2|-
TGTGTCGGGGGATTAAATGAGGGAGGCTACACCTTC
CVGGLNEGGYTF
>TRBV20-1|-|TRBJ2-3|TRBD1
TGCAGTGCTAGAGATATCGGGACAGGGTTTCCAGATACGCAGTATTTT
CSARDIGTGFPDTQYF
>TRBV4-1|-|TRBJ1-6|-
TGCGCCAGCAGCCAAGAAGGGGGGCGGAATTCACCCCTCCACTTT
CASSQEGGRNSPLHF
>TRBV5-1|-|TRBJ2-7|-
TGCGCCAGCAGCAGCGGGACATCGGCTTCCTACGAGCAGTACTTC
CASSSGTSASYEQYF
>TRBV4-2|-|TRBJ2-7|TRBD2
TGTGCCAGCAGCCAACCGGGACTAGCGGGGTCATCCTACGAGCAGTACTTC
CASSQPGLAGSSYEQYF
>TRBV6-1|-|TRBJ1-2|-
TGTGCCAGCAGTGAAGTTGGGTCGCAGGGCGGTGGCTACACCTTC
CASSEVGSQGGGYTF
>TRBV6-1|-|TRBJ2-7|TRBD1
TGTGCCAGCAGTGAATCGGGACAGGTGTACTACGAGCAGTACTTC
CASSESGQVYYEQYF
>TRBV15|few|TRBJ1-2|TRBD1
TGTGCCACCAGCAGAACTGGGACAGGGGCCGCCATTAGCTACACCTTC
CATSRTGTGAAISYTF
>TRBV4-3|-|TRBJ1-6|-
TGCGCCAGCAGCCAAGATTGGGCCCCGGGGGGGAGCTCCTATAATTCACCCCTCCACTTT
CASSQDWAPGGSSYNSPLHF
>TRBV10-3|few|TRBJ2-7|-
TGTGCCATCAGTGAAGGGCAGAGAACGGCCTCGTGGGAGCAGTACTTC
CAISEGQRTASWEQYF
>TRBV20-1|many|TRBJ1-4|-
TGCAGTGCTAGAAGAGGGGCGAATGAAAAACTGTTTTTT
CSARRGANEKLFF
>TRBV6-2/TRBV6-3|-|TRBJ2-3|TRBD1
TGTGCCAGCAGTTCCTCCGACAGGGAGAGCACAGATACGCAGTATTTT
CASSSSDRESTDTQYF
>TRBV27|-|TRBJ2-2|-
TGTGCCAGCGGGGGTGACGGGGAGCTGTTTTTT
CASGGDGELFF
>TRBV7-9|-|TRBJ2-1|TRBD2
TGTGCCAGCAGTTTATCCCCTCTTAGCGGGAGTGCCAATGAGCAGTTCTTC
CASSLSPLSGSANEQFF
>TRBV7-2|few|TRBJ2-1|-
TGTGCCAGCAGCTTAGCCGGTAGCGGAACAATTCTTTACAATGAGCAGTTCTTC
CASSLAGSGTILYNEQFF
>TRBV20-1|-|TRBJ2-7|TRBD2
TGCAGTGCTAATCCGGGCGGGGGCTACGAGCAGTACTTC
CSANPGGGYEQYF
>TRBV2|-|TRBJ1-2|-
TGTGCCAGCAGTGAACAGGAGATCGCCTATGGCTACACCTTC
CASSEQEIAYGYTF
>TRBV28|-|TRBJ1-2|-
TGTGCCAGCAGTTTTCACCACGGACCGAATAACTATGGCTACACCTTC
CASSFHHGPNNYGYTF
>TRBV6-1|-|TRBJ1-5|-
TGTGCCAGCAGTGAAGCTTTGGTGGGCAGTCGGAATCAGCCCCAGCATTTT
CASSEALVGSRNQPQHF
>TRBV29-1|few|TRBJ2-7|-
TGCAGCGTTAAACCGGACAGACTACCTAGTGGGGAGCAGTACTTC
CSVKPDRLPSGEQYF
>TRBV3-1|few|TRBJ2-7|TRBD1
TGTGCCAGCAGCCATAACCGGGACAGGGAATTCTACGAGCAGTACTTC
CASSHNRDREFYEQYF
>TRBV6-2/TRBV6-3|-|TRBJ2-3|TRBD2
TGTGCCGTCCGGCGGCTAGCGGGGGGTCGACGCCAGACAGATACGCAGTATTTT
CAVRRLAGGRRQTDTQYF